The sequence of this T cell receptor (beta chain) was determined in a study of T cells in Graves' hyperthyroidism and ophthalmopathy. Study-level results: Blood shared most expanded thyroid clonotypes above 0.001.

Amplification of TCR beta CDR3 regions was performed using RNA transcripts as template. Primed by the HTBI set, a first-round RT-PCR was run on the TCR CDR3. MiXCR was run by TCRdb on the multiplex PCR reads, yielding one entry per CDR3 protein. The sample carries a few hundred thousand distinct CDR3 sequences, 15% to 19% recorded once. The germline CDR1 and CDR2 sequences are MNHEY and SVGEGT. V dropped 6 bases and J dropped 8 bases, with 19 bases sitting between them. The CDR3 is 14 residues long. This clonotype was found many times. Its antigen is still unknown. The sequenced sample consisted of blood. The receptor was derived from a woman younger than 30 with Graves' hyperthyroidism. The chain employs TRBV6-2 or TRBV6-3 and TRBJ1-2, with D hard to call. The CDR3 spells CASRPYPETEGYTF. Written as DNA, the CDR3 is TGTGCCAGCAGACCCTACCCAGAGACCGAGGGCTACACCTTC.